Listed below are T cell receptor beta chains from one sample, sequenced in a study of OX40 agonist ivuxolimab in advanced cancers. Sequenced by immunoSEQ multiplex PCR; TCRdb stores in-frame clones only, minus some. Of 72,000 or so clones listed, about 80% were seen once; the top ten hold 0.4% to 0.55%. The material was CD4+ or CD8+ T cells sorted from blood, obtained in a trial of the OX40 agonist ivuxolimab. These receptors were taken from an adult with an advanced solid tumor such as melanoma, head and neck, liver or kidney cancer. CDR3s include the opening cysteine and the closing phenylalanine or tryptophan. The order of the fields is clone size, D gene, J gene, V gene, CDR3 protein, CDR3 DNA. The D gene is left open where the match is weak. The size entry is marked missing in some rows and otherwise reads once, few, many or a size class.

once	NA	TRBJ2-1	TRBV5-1	CASSPGTGARGDEQFF	TGCGCCAGCAGCCCCGGAACAGGGGCGCGCGGGGATGAGCAGTTCTTC
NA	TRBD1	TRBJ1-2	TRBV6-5	CASSLDRAFNYGYTF	TGTGCCAGCAGCTTGGACAGGGCTTTCAACTATGGCTACACCTTC
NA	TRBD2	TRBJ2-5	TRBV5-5	CASSFSPSGGKETQYF	TGTGCCAGCAGCTTTTCCCCTAGCGGGGGGAAAGAGACCCAGTACTTC
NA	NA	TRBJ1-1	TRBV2	CASGRGGSNAEAFF	TGTGCCAGCGGACGAGGGGGTTCCAACGCTGAAGCTTTCTTT
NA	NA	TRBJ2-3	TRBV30	CAWSGELSSTDTQYF	TGTGCCTGGAGTGGGGAGCTTTCTAGCACAGATACGCAGTATTTT
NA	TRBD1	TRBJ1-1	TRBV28	CASSLRDRGRAFF	TGTGCCAGCAGCCTTCGGGACAGGGGGCGAGCTTTCTTT
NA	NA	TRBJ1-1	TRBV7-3	CASSSYTGLKAFF	TGTGCCAGCAGCTCCTACACGGGGCTGAAAGCTTTCTTT
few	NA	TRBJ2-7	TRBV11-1	CASSANRAYEQYF	TGTGCCAGCAGCGCAAACAGGGCCTACGAGCAGTACTTC
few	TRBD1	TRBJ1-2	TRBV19	CASSRSGTGANYGYTF	TGTGCCAGTAGTAGATCCGGGACAGGAGCTAACTATGGCTACACCTTC
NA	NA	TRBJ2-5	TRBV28	CASSLSGAQETQYF	TGTGCCAGCAGTTTATCAGGAGCCCAAGAGACCCAGTACTTC